This is a list of T cell receptor beta chains from one sample in a study of T cell repertoires in cytomegalovirus infection. TCRdb reanalysed the reads using MiXCR and keeps one entry per CDR3 protein. This sample yields some 680,000 distinct CDR3 sequences, of which about a third are seen a single time; 2.8% belongs to the top ten. The sequenced material came from PBMCs. The source is a human donor in good health (CMV status not recorded). Some clones in this sample may be carry-over from other donors' samples. Both conserved end residues are part of each CDR3. D genes are given only for firm matches. Size is omitted from some rows. Given values are once, few, many or a class for expanded clones.

clone size	J gene	V gene	D gene	CDR3 protein	CDR3 DNA
-	TRBJ2-7	TRBV7-2	TRBD2	CASSRHRDYNAYEQYF	TGTGCCAGCAGCCGGCACCGGGACTACAACGCCTACGAGCAGTACTTC
-	TRBJ2-5	TRBV10-2	TRBD1	CASSPTGVVPETQYF	TGCGCCAGCAGTCCCACAGGGGTGGTACCAGAGACCCAGTACTTC
few	TRBJ2-1	TRBV7-2	TRBD2	CASSLKKRESSYNEQFF	TGTGCCAGCAGCTTAAAAAAGCGGGAGAGCTCCTACAATGAGCAGTTCTTC
few	TRBJ1-2	TRBV7-9	TRBD1	CASSFDGTGSDGYTF	TGTGCCAGCAGCTTTGACGGGACAGGGAGCGATGGCTACACCTTC
-	TRBJ1-3	TRBV7-3	-	CASSLGSLNTIYF	TGTGCCAGCAGCCTGGGCTCTTTAAACACCATATATTTT
many	TRBJ2-6	TRBV5-4	-	CASSFTLGLSGANVLTF	TGTGCCAGCAGCTTTACTCTGGGTCTCTCTGGGGCCAACGTCCTGACTTTC
-	TRBJ1-1	TRBV19	TRBD1	CASSQRTGFTEAFF	TGTGCCAGTAGTCAACGGACAGGTTTCACTGAAGCTTTCTTT
-	TRBJ2-5	TRBV20-1	TRBD2	CSAISGLAGQETQYF	TGCAGTGCTATCTCGGGACTAGCGGGACAGGAGACCCAGTACTTC
-	TRBJ1-1	TRBV7-3	-	CASSSGPRRSEAFF	TGTGCCAGCAGCTCGGGCCCGAGACGCTCTGAAGCTTTCTTT
few	TRBJ1-1	TRBV15	-	CATSGEQGFTEAFF	TGTGCCACCAGCGGTGAACAGGGCTTCACTGAAGCTTTCTTT
many	TRBJ1-2	TRBV7-2	-	CASSLVSTGLRNYGYTF	TGTGCCAGCAGCTTAGTTAGCACAGGTCTCCGTAACTATGGCTACACCTTC
-	TRBJ1-1	TRBV29-1	TRBD1	CSVCITGALNTEAFF	TGCAGCGTTTGTATAACAGGGGCTCTGAACACTGAAGCTTTCTTT
few	TRBJ1-5	TRBV4-1	-	CASSQDSAAFSNQPQHF	TGCGCCAGCAGCCAAGATTCGGCAGCTTTTAGCAATCAGCCCCAGCATTTT
-	TRBJ2-1	TRBV5-6	-	CASSLDRVTFF	TGTGCCAGCAGCTTGGACAGGGTAACGTTCTTC
-	TRBJ1-6	TRBV20-1	-	CSARDSREWGSPLHF	TGCAGTGCTAGAGATTCCAGAGAATGGGGTTCACCCCTCCACTTT
-	TRBJ2-3	TRBV7-8	TRBD2	CASSFTLAGVPDTQYF	TGTGCCAGCAGCTTCACCCTAGCGGGGGTTCCAGATACGCAGTATTTT
-	TRBJ1-1	TRBV12-3/TRBV12-4	TRBD1	CASSLSTGAGTEAFF	TGTGCCAGCAGTTTATCGACAGGGGCGGGCACTGAAGCTTTCTTT
-	TRBJ2-7	TRBV4-2	-	CASSQETDGTREQYF	TGTGCCAGCAGCCAAGAAACCGACGGCACCAGGGAGCAGTACTTC
few	TRBJ1-5	TRBV5-6	-	CASSLGRGGGNQPQHF	TGTGCCAGCAGCTTGGGCCGGGGGGGAGGGAATCAGCCCCAGCATTTT
-	TRBJ2-5	TRBV5-6	-	CASSFSLQETQYF	TGTGCCAGCAGCTTCTCCTTACAAGAGACCCAGTACTTC
many	TRBJ2-1	TRBV7-2	-	CASSWGPRNEQFF	TGTGCCAGCAGCTGGGGACCCCGGAATGAGCAGTTCTTC